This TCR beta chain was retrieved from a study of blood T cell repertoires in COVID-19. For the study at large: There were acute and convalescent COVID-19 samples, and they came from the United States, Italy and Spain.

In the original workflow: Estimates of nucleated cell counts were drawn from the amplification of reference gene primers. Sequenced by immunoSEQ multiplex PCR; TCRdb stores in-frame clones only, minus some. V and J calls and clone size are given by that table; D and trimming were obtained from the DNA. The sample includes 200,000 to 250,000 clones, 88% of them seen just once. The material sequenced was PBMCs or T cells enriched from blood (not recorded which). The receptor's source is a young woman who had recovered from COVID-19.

The CDR3 DNA follows: TGTGCCAGCAGCCAGAAAAGGACAGGGAGCTACGAGCAGTACTTC. It is translated as CASSQKRTGSYEQYF. The chain joins TRBV14 to TRBJ2-7; 8 bases align to TRBD1. The V gene's germline CDR1 is SGHDN and CDR2 FVKESK. J lost 3 bases, V lost 3 bases, and 7 bases had no gene match. The CDR3 sequence is 15 residues long. The full variable domain, with the rest looked up from reference TRBV14 and TRBJ2-7, is EAGVTQFPSHSVIEKGQTVTLRCDPISGHDNLYWYRRVMGKEIKFLLHFVKESKQDESGMPNNRFLAERTGGTYSTLKVQPAELEDSGVYFCASSQKRTGSYEQYFGPGTRLTVT.